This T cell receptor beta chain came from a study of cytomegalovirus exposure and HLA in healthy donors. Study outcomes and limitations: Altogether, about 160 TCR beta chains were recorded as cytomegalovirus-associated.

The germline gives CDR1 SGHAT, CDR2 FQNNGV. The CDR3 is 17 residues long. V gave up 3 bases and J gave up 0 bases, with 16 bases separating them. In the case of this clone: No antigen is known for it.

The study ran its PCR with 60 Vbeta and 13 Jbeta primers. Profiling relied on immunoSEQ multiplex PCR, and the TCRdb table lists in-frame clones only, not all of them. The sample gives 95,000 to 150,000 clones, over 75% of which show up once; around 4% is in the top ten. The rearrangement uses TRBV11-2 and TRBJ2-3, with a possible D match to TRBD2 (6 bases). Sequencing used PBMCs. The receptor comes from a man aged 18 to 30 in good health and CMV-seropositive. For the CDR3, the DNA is TGTGCCAGCAGCTTCATCAGACCGGGACTGAGCACAGATACGCAGTATTTT. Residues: CASSFIRPGLSTDTQYF.